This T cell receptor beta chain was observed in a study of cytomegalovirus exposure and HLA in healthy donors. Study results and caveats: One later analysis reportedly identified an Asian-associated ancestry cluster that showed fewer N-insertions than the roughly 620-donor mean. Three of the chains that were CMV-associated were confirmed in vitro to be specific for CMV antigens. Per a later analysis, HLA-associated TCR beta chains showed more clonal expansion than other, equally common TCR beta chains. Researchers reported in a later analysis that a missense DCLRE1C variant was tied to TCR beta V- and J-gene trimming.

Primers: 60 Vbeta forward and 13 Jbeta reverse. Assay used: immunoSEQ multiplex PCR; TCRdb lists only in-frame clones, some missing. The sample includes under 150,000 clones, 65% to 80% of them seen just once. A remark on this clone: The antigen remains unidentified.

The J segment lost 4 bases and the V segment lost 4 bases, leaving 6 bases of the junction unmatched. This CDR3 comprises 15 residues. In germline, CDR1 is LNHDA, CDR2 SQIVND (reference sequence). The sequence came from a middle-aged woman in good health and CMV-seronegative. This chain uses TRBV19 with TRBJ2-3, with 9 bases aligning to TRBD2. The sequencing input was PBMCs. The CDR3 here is CASSSGGAGPDTQYF. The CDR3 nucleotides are TGTGCCAGTAGTAGCGGGGGGGCCGGCCCAGATACGCAGTATTTT.